The entry below gives a single TCR beta chain sequence along with its context. Antigen specificity is unknown. These data are taken from a study of vaccination effects on CD4 cells after COVID-19. Turning to the study itself: Of the BNT162b2 and mRNA-1273 vaccines, participants received two doses of one or the other. At 16 days and one week before vaccination, a couple of convalescent patients gave samples.

The CDR3 extends over 14 amino acids. V shed 1 base and J shed 6 bases, with 11 bases lying between them. The germline gives CDR1 SGHTA, CDR2 FQGTGA. Only in-frame clones appear in the TCRdb table, and some are missing; sequencing was by immunoSEQ multiplex PCR. The sample holds approximately 38,000 clones, roughly 66% seen once. Sequencing followed a ViraFEST assay step that expanded antigen-specific CD4+ T cells with viral peptide pools. Following culture for roughly 10 days, CD4+ T cells were isolated. This individual contracted SARS-CoV-2 between March and December 2020, as verified by PCR. Supplemented with about 9.9 IU/ml IL-2 and 9.5 to 10 ug/ml peptides, a few million PBMC per well were kept in culture. On day 3 and again on day 7, half the medium was replaced with IL-2 medium.

The origin of this receptor is a human donor who had a prior SARS-CoV-2 infection. Sequences were derived from CD4+ T cells from PBMCs cultured with a peptide pool, sampled before COVID-19 vaccination. The chain carries TRBV7-3 and TRBJ2-3; maybe TRBD2 (5 bases). This CDR3 is CASSLKSRGDTQYF. The CDR3, as DNA: TGTGCCAGCAGCTTAAAGAGTCGAGGGGATACGCAGTATTTT.